The clone carrying this TCR beta chain was picked up a small number of times. Its antigen is still unknown. These data belong to a study of identical twins. Each CDR3 protein is one row after TCRdb ran MiXCR on the 5' RACE reads. The table lists fewer than 900,000 distinct CDR3 sequences, 21% of them singletons. Overall study findings and caveats: Cord blood beta clonotypes that were abundant carried fewer insertions, and memory repertoires showed no such trend.

This sample also appeared in a second study, on T cells expressing NK-cell markers.

This receptor was obtained from a woman between 18 and 29 years old in good health. The sequenced sample was PBMCs.

The CDR3 protein is CASSFTTARVAGDIPYEQYF. CDR3 coding DNA: TGTGCCAGCAGCTTCACGACAGCCAGGGTAGCGGGTGATATCCCCTACGAGCAGTACTTC. The V call is TRBV11-1, the J call TRBJ2-7, with TRBD2 matching 7 bases. Trimming took 3 bases from V and 2 from J; bases not matched to a gene: 22. This CDR3 region has 20 residues. Per germline, CDR1 SGHAT and CDR2 FQDESV (reference sequence). Full variable domain (remainder filled in from reference TRBV11-1 and TRBJ2-7): EAEVAQSPRYKITEKSQAVAFWCDPISGHATLYWYRQILGQGPELLVQFQDESVVDDSQLPKDRFSAERLKGVDSTLKIQPAELGDSAMYLCASSFTTARVAGDIPYEQYFGPGTRLTVT.